One sample yielded the 4 T cell receptor beta chains listed below, sequenced in a study of human T cells and chemical hapten exposure. TCRdb redid the calling of the RACE reads with MiXCR, one entry per CDR3 protein. This sample has some 250,000 distinct CDR3 sequences, with roughly 7.4% found just once. The time point was: pre-sensitization, week 0. The sample's treatment: therapeutic diphenylcyclopropenone sensitization with weekly scalp DPC. The sample was whole blood, taken in connection with sensitization to the hapten diphenylcyclopropenone (DPC). Source of these receptors: a man between 18 and 29 years old with alopecia areata. Some clones in this sample may be carry-over from other donors' samples.

This clonotype was seen only a few times. The CDR3 coding sequence is TGTGCCAGCTCACAGACACTACTCTACGAGCAGTACGTC. Its protein is CASSQTLLYEQYV. The chain carries TRBV18 and TRBJ2-7; D gene uncertain. The V gene lost 4 bases and the J gene lost 3 bases, with 10 bases spanning the gap. Germline CDR1 reads KGHSH; CDR2 reads LQKENI. The CDR3 consists of 13 residues.

This clonotype was observed a handful of times. The V gene is TRBV29-1, the J gene TRBJ1-1; no definite D call. CDR3 length: 13 amino acids. V shed 3 bases and J shed 1 base, with 9 bases lying between them. Germline-derived CDR1 and CDR2 are SQVTM and ANQGSEA. For the CDR3, the DNA is TGCAGCGTTGACCCCTACAAGAACACTGAAGCTTTCTTT. Its translation is CSVDPYKNTEAFF.

This sequence joins TRBV20-1 and TRBJ1-1; D gene ambiguous. The CDR3 has 14 amino acids. Trimming pared 3 bases from V and 5 bases from J, leaving 16 bases between. The V gene's germline CDR1 is DFQATT and CDR2 SNEGSKA (reference sequence). The CDR3 DNA reads as TGCAGTGCTAGTGCGGCAGGAGTGGGTACTGAAGCTTTCTTT. Its translation: CSASAAGVGTEAFF.

The rearrangement links TRBV20-1 to TRBJ1-5; maybe TRBD1 (5 bases). CDR3 length: 14 amino acids. V was pared by 3 bases and J by 4 bases, with 13 bases between. Germline values: CDR1 DFQATT, CDR2 SNEGSKA (reference sequence). The CDR3 DNA is TGCAGTGCTAGCGGGGACCACCCAAATCAGCCCCAGCATTTT. It codes for CSASGDHPNQPQHF.